Shown below are 20 T cell receptor beta chains from a single sample sequenced in a study of T cell responses to AZD1222 COVID-19 vaccine. Generated by immunoSEQ multiplex PCR, the TCRdb table keeps only in-frame clones and is missing some. The data show roughly 130,000 clones, 80% to 90% seen once. The input for sequencing was peripheral blood, taken on day 0 of AZD1222 vaccination. Source of these receptors: an adult in good health.

This clone has only a few counts. The chain combines TRBV12-3 or TRBV12-4 with TRBJ1-2; maybe TRBD1 (6 bases). The CDR3 totals 12 residues. V gave up 3 bases and J gave up 4 bases, with 6 bases separating them. DNA of the CDR3: TGTGCCAGCAGTTTGGACAGCTATGGCTACACCTTC. This translates into CASSLDSYGYTF.

CDR3 in DNA: TGCAGTGCTAGAGATATTCGGGAGCAGTTCTTC. This gives the protein CSARDIREQFF. The rearrangement uses TRBV20-1 and TRBJ2-1; D unresolved. The ends were cut back, 0 bases at V and 10 bases at J, with 7 bases in the middle. The length of the CDR3 is 11 residues. The V gene's germline CDR1 is DFQATT and CDR2 SNEGSKA (reference sequence).

The chain recombines TRBV6-2 or TRBV6-3 with TRBJ1-4; no clear D. With 4 bases removed from V and 8 bases from J, the gap between germline ends came to 11 bases. Looked up from germline, CDR1 is MNHEY and CDR2 is SVGEGT. The CDR3 is 13 amino acids. The chain's CDR3 is CASSSSTAEKLFF. The CDR3 nucleotides are TGTGCCAGCAGTTCCTCGACTGCGGAAAAACTGTTTTTT.

CDR3 region: CASSLNQETQYF. CDR3 bases: TGTGCCAGCAGCTTAAACCAAGAGACCCAGTACTTC. The V and J genes are TRBV7-3 and TRBJ2-5; D unclear. The CDR3 extends over 12 amino acids. V was clipped by 1 base and J by 0 bases, with 0 bases between them. Germline loops: CDR1 SGHTA, CDR2 FQGTGA.

V and J are TRBV13 and TRBJ2-7; maybe TRBD1 (5 bases). V shed 5 bases and J shed 0 bases, with 14 bases lying between them. CDR3 length: 15 amino acids. CDR1 and CDR2 (germline): PRHDT, FYEKMQ (reference sequence). Written as DNA, the CDR3 is TGTGCCAGCAGCCACGGACAAGCGAGCTCCTACGAGCAGTACTTC. Translated: CASSHGQASSYEQYF.

This sequence joins TRBV3-1 (or the pseudogene TRBV3-2) and TRBJ2-2, with D possibly called TRBD1 or TRBD2 (5 bases each). Germline CDR1 and CDR2: LGHDT and YNNKEL (reference sequence). The CDR3 is made up of 18 amino acids. Deletions cut 4 bases from V and 1 base from J, with 19 bases between. The CDR3 region has the DNA TGTGCCAGCAGCCCGGAGGACAAACAGGTCCTGAACACCGGGGAGCTGTTTTTT. As protein: CASSPEDKQVLNTGELFF.

V is TRBV5-1 and J is TRBJ1-4; D not certain. The V end lost 5 bases, the J end lost 7 bases, and 18 bases lay between the germline ends. CDR1 and CDR2 (germline): SGHRS, YFSETQ. This CDR3 contains 15 residues. The DNA for the CDR3 is TGCGCCAGCAGAAGTGCGGCGGCAGACGGTGAAAAACTGTTTTTT. It codes for CASRSAAADGEKLFF.

The V call is TRBV10-3, the J call TRBJ1-2; tentative D call: TRBD1 (6 bases). The CDR3 sequence is 15 residues long. The germline V gene encodes CDR1 ENHRY and CDR2 SYGVKD. V lost 4 bases to trimming and J lost 1 base, with 13 bases between them. The CDR3 loop is CAISGYQGNNYGYTF. CDR3 nucleotides: TGTGCCATCAGTGGGTATCAGGGGAATAACTATGGCTACACCTTC.

V and J are TRBV4-2 and TRBJ2-1, with 14 bases lining up with TRBD2. J lost 9 bases, V lost 1 base, and 5 bases had no gene match. The CDR3 is 16 amino acids. CDR1 is LGHNA and CDR2 is YNFKEQ in the germline V gene. The chain's CDR3 is CASSQAGTSGRGEQFF. In DNA form, the CDR3 reads TGTGCCAGCAGCCAAGCCGGGACTAGCGGGAGAGGTGAGCAGTTCTTC.

This chain uses TRBV7-9 with TRBJ1-5; TRBD1 is a possible D gene (5 bases). Trimming shortened V by 5 bases and J by 2 bases, and 22 bases separated the two germline ends. The CDR3 is made up of 18 amino acids. Germline CDR1 reads SEHNR; CDR2 reads FQNEAQ (reference sequence). The CDR3 DNA reads as TGTGCCAGCAGCCCGGGGGGACGGCGAGATAGGGGCAATCAGCCCCAGCATTTT. The encoded protein is CASSPGGRRDRGNQPQHF.

The chain couples TRBV5-8 to TRBJ2-5; 7 bases fit TRBD2. Germline assignment: CDR1 SGHTS and CDR2 YDEGEE. The CDR3 runs to 13 residues. After removal of 4 bases from V and 5 bases from J, the junction contained 5 bases not matched to a gene. The CDR3 DNA reads TGTGCCAGCAGCCGGGAGGTAGTGGAGACCCAGTACTTC. It is translated as CASSREVVETQYF.

The chain is built from TRBV5-1 and TRBJ2-5; D is unclear. V was shortened by 4 bases and J by 5 bases, with 12 bases between the two germline ends. There are 13 residues in the CDR3. The germline V gene has CDR1 SGHRS and CDR2 YFSETQ. The CDR3 is CASSGLAAETQYF. The CDR3 nucleotides are TGCGCCAGCAGCGGATTGGCAGCGGAGACCCAGTACTTC.

The chain joins TRBV11-2 to TRBJ2-3, with TRBD2 matching 8 bases. With 1 base clipped from V and 1 base from J, the junction kept 1 base outside the gene matches. There are 15 residues in the CDR3. Germline loops: CDR1 SGHAT, CDR2 FQNNGV. CDR3 in amino acids: CASSLGSGGTDTQYF. The CDR3 DNA follows: TGTGCCAGCAGCTTAGGTAGCGGGGGCACAGATACGCAGTATTTT.

The V gene is TRBV7-2, the J gene TRBJ2-7; 8 nucleotides match TRBD2. Trimming cost V 5 bases and J 3 bases; bases outside gene matches: 6. The CDR3 spans 14 residues. Per the germline V gene, CDR1 is SGHTA and CDR2 is FQGNSA. The CDR3 sequence is CASSRTSGGYEQYF. CDR3 nucleotides: TGTGCCAGCAGCCGTACTAGCGGCGGCTACGAGCAGTACTTC.

The chain couples TRBV30 to TRBJ1-5; tentative D call: TRBD1 (5 bases). This CDR3 contains 13 residues. The ends were cut back, 4 bases at V and 4 bases at J, with 11 bases in the middle. Germline lookup yields CDR1 GTSNPN and CDR2 SVGIG (reference sequence). DNA of the CDR3: TGTGCCTGGAACGCGGGACGGAATCAGCCCCAGCATTTT. As protein: CAWNAGRNQPQHF.

The chain has TRBV7-3 and TRBJ2-1; 9 nucleotides line up with TRBD1. Losses at the gene ends were 0 bases for V and 7 bases for J; bases not matched to a gene: 1. The CDR3 length is 14 residues. CDR1 is SGHTA, CDR2 FQGTGA, per germline. The CDR3 DNA reads as TGTGCCAGCAGCTTAACTGGGACAGGGAATGAGCAGTTCTTC. Its translation is CASSLTGTGNEQFF.

The chain has TRBV6-5 and TRBJ1-2; D not resolved. V was cut by 5 bases and J by 6 bases, with 7 bases left in between. The length of the CDR3 is 11 residues. Germline V gives CDR1 MNHEY, CDR2 SVGAGI. CDR3 DNA sequence: TGTGCCAGCAGTAAAAAGGATGGCTACACCTTC. Its protein product is CASSKKDGYTF.

J is TRBJ2-1 and V is TRBV9; 7 bases map to TRBD1. Germline V gene data show CDR1 as SGDLS and CDR2 as YYNGEE. Germline trimming cut 0 bases from V and 4 bases from J; bases unmatched to any gene: 4. This CDR3 region has 15 residues. In DNA, the CDR3 is TGTGCCAGCAGCGTAGTGACAGGGCCTTACAATGAGCAGTTCTTC. Protein: CASSVVTGPYNEQFF.

The chain uses TRBV27 and TRBJ2-7, with 8 bases identical to TRBD1. Trimming removed 8 bases from V and 2 bases from J; junction bases left unmatched: 20. CDR1 is MNHEY, CDR2 SMNVEV, per germline (reference sequence). This CDR3 spans 18 amino acids. The CDR3: CASGSLLRQGTLPYEQYF. The CDR3 bases are TGTGCCAGCGGATCCTTATTAAGACAGGGGACCCTACCCTACGAGCAGTACTTC.

The chain is built from TRBV7-3 and TRBJ2-7; 9 bases match TRBD2. There are 14 residues in the CDR3. The germline gives CDR1 SGHTA, CDR2 FQGTGA. V shed 1 base, J shed 6 bases, and the junction held 4 bases outside the gene matches. CDR3 residues: CASSLIAGVSEQYF. The DNA for the CDR3 is TGTGCCAGCAGCTTAATAGCGGGAGTGAGCGAGCAGTACTTC.